The T cell receptor (beta chain) described here comes from a study of Ad26.COV2.S vaccination and SARS-CoV-2 variants. As for treatment: around 19 received Ad26.COV2.S at low or high dose, single or two shots; roughly 5 received placebo; per-sample allocation not given. Sampling took place 63 days after the first vaccine or placebo injection. Libraries were prepared by immunoSEQ multiplex PCR; TCRdb keeps only in-frame clonotypes and omits some of them. The profile shows more than 300,000 clones, about 86% of them singletons. This CDR3 has 15 residues. Unmatched junction bases numbered 4, after V lost 6 bases and J lost 2 bases.

J is TRBJ2-3 and V is TRBV23-1, with 11 bases identical to TRBD2. TRBV23-1 has ORF status, its function being uncertain. Here the sequenced sample was peripheral blood, taken in a trial of Ad26.COV2.S vaccine versus placebo. This receptor was taken from a person between 18 and 60 years old who received the Ad26.COV2.S COVID-19 vaccine or a placebo. DNA for the CDR3: TGCGCCAGCAGGCAGGGACTAGCGGACACAGATACGCAGTATTTT. Protein product: CASRQGLADTDTQYF.